Each of the 26 T cell receptor beta chains below was sequenced from the same sample in a study of T cell changes during pregnancy in multiple sclerosis. Here immunoSEQ multiplex PCR was the method, and the copy in TCRdb shows in-frame clones only, minus some. The sample includes some 100,000 clones, approximately 94% of them seen just once. The starting material was peripheral blood, obtained before pregnancy. The receptors originated from a female donor with multiple sclerosis, enrolled in a pregnancy study.

The J gene is TRBJ2-7, the V gene TRBV7-2; no firm D call. The V and J ends lost 1 base and 6 bases respectively, with 22 bases between them. This CDR3 spans 17 amino acids. CDR1 and CDR2 (germline): SGHTA, FQGNSA. In nucleotides, the CDR3 is TGTGCCAGCAGCTTAGAATCAGCGAGCCATCTATTTCGCGAGCAGTACTTC. Translation gives CASSLESASHLFREQYF.

This chain connects TRBV19 to TRBJ2-1; tentative D call: TRBD2 (6 bases). Germline loops: CDR1 LNHDA, CDR2 SQIVND (reference sequence). V lost 6 bases to trimming and J lost 6 bases, with 18 bases between them. The CDR3 extends over 15 amino acids. In DNA form, the CDR3 reads TGTGCCAGTAGCCCTTACTCCTTGGGAGGCAATGAGCAGTTCTTC. It specifies CASSPYSLGGNEQFF.

V and J are TRBV5-1 and TRBJ2-7; 11 nucleotides agree with TRBD2. Germline loops: CDR1 SGHRS, CDR2 YFSETQ. V lost 3 bases and J lost 1; bases outside the gene matches: 3. The CDR3 is made up of 15 amino acids. The CDR3 sequence is CASSSGLADSYEQYF. The CDR3 coding sequence is TGCGCCAGCAGCTCGGGACTAGCGGATTCCTACGAGCAGTACTTC.

This clone showed up just once. The chain employs TRBV5-5 and TRBJ2-7; 12 bases agree with TRBD2. The CDR3 covers 19 residues. The trim removed 1 base at V and 0 bases at J, leaving 11 bases unmatched. Germline assignment: CDR1 SGHKS and CDR2 YYEKEE (reference sequence). The CDR3 loop is CASSLFRATSGRSSYEQYF. Written as DNA, the CDR3 is TGTGCCAGCAGCTTGTTTCGAGCAACTAGCGGGAGGAGCTCCTACGAGCAGTACTTC.

The chain has TRBV27 and TRBJ2-3, with D maybe TRBD2 (5 bases). This CDR3 has 15 amino acids. V lost 9 bases to trimming and J lost 2 bases, with 18 bases between them. The germline V gene encodes CDR1 MNHEY and CDR2 SMNVEV (reference sequence). In DNA form, the CDR3 reads TGTGCCAGTACTCCGACTATCCTTACCACAGATACGCAGTATTTT. Encoded protein: CASTPTILTTDTQYF.

The genes are TRBV27 and TRBJ1-5, with 7 positions matching TRBD1. The CDR3 spans 14 residues. The V gene end was trimmed by 8 bases and the J gene end by 3 bases; junction bases not matched to a gene: 7. Germline V gene lookup returns CDR1 MNHEY and CDR2 SMNVEV (reference sequence). DNA of the CDR3: TGTGCCAGCTCAAGGGGGCGAGACAATCAGCCCCAGCATTTT. Amino acids: CASSRGRDNQPQHF.

The chain couples TRBV9 to TRBJ2-5; no definite D call. The CDR3 runs to 12 residues. Germline V CDR1 and CDR2: SGDLS, YYNGEE. V lost 3 bases to trimming and J lost 0 bases, with 3 bases between them. The chain's CDR3 is CASSGNQETQYF. The CDR3 DNA reads TGTGCCAGCAGCGGTAACCAAGAGACCCAGTACTTC.

The chain uses TRBV27 and TRBJ2-2, with D perhaps TRBD2 (5 bases). The germline gives CDR1 MNHEY, CDR2 SMNVEV (reference sequence). This CDR3 has 13 amino acids. Trimming pared 5 bases from V and 1 base from J, leaving 5 bases between. CDR3 in amino acids: CASSGLNTGELFF. CDR3 sequence (DNA): TGTGCCAGCAGTGGACTGAACACCGGGGAGCTGTTTTTT.

V gene TRBV30 combines with J gene TRBJ2-7; 7 bases align to TRBD1. CDR1 is GTSNPN and CDR2 is SVGIG in the germline V gene (reference sequence). The CDR3 totals 15 residues. Trimming cost V 4 bases and J 3 bases; bases outside gene matches: 12. CDR3 in amino acids: CAWTSRGQRIYEQYF. The CDR3 nucleotides are TGTGCCTGGACCTCGAGGGGGCAGAGAATCTACGAGCAGTACTTC.

The chain combines TRBV19 with TRBJ1-1; 9 nucleotides line up with TRBD1. Unmatched junction bases numbered 7, after V lost 1 base and J lost 1 base. The CDR3 runs to 17 residues. CDR1 is LNHDA, CDR2 SQIVND, per germline (reference sequence). Written as DNA, the CDR3 is TGTGCCAGTAGTATAGGCGGGACAGGGACCCCGAACACTGAAGCTTTCTTT. Protein product: CASSIGGTGTPNTEAFF. Filled out from reference TRBV19 and TRBJ1-1, the complete variable domain reads DGGITQSPKYLFRKEGQNVTLSCEQNLNHDAMYWYRQDPGQGLRLIYYSQIVNDFQKGDIAEGYSVSREKKESFPLTVTSAQKNPTAFYLCASSIGGTGTPNTEAFFGQGTRLTVV.

This clone was observed a single time. The chain employs TRBV5-6 and TRBJ1-2, with D maybe TRBD1 (6 bases). The CDR3 is made up of 12 amino acids. V was cut by 5 bases and J by 5 bases, with 10 bases left in between. The V gene's germline CDR1 is SGHDT and CDR2 YYEEEE. The CDR3 region is CASRTGSYGYTF. CDR3 sequence (DNA): TGTGCCAGCAGGACAGGATCTTATGGCTACACCTTC. The complete variable domain, with remaining parts taken from reference TRBV5-6 and TRBJ1-2, reads DAGVTQSPTHLIKTRGQQVTLRCSPKSGHDTVSWYQQALGQGPQFIFQYYEEEERQRGNFPDRFSGHQFPNYSSELNVNALLLGDSALYLCASRTGSYGYTFGSGTRLTVV.

This chain connects TRBV19 to TRBJ2-5, with TRBD2 matching 8 bases. The CDR3 loop spans 15 amino acids. CDR1 is LNHDA and CDR2 is SQIVND in the germline V gene (reference sequence). V lost 5 bases, J lost 2 bases, and 7 bases stayed unmatched. The CDR3 coding sequence is TGTGCCAGTAGTGTCCAACTAGCGGTTCAAGAGACCCAGTACTTC. Its protein is CASSVQLAVQETQYF.

This rearrangement joins TRBV5-6 to TRBJ2-1; a weak D match, TRBD2 (6 bases). The CDR3 loop spans 13 amino acids. Germline CDR1 reads SGHDT; CDR2 reads YYEEEE. Between the trimmed V and J ends, which lost 3 bases and 9 bases, there was a span of 13 bases. In DNA form, the CDR3 reads TGTGCCAGCAGCTCCATCCTCGGGGGTGAGCAGTTCTTC. This gives the protein CASSSILGGEQFF.

The rearrangement uses TRBV5-4 and TRBJ2-5; D might be TRBD2 (7 bases). Germline V gives CDR1 SGHNT, CDR2 YYREEE (reference sequence). The CDR3 has 16 amino acids. The V and J ends lost 0 bases and 2 bases respectively, with 14 bases between them. CDR3 sequence (DNA): TGTGCCAGCAGCTTGGGGGGGGGCTTTTGGCAAGAGACCCAGTACTTC. Translated, it gives CASSLGGGFWQETQYF. The entire variable domain, with the rest obtained from reference TRBV5-4 and TRBJ2-5, is as follows: ETGVTQSPTHLIKTRGQQVTLRCSSQSGHNTVSWYQQALGQGPQFIFQYYREEENGRGNFPPRFSGLQFPNYSSELNVNALELDDSALYLCASSLGGGFWQETQYFGPGTRLLVL.

The genes are TRBV9 and TRBJ2-1, with D hard to call. Germline V CDR1 and CDR2: SGDLS, YYNGEE. V gave up 4 bases and J gave up 0 bases, with 11 bases separating them. There are 15 residues in the CDR3. CDR3 protein: CASSPYPSSYNEQFF. The CDR3 bases are TGTGCCAGCAGCCCCTACCCTAGCTCCTACAATGAGCAGTTCTTC.

The genes are TRBV28 and TRBJ2-7; 9 bases map to TRBD2. After removal of 6 bases from V and 4 bases from J, the junction contained 7 bases not matched to a gene. Germline V lookup: CDR1 MDHEN, CDR2 SYDVKM. The CDR3 totals 14 residues. The CDR3 DNA reads TGTGCCAGCAGCGAGCTAGCGGGGCTTTACGAGCAGTACTTC. Translation: CASSELAGLYEQYF.

The CDR3 DNA reads as TGTGCCAGCAGCCCCTCGGGGCTAGCGGGAGGCACCGGGGAGCTGTTTTTT. As protein: CASSPSGLAGGTGELFF. The chain joins TRBV7-3 to TRBJ2-2; 11 nucleotides agree with TRBD2. Per germline, CDR1 SGHTA and CDR2 FQGTGA. Trimming removed 5 bases from V and 4 bases from J; junction bases left unmatched: 9. The length of the CDR3 is 17 residues. Drawing the rest from reference TRBV7-3 and TRBJ2-2, the complete variable domain is GAGVSQTPSNKVTEKGKYVELRCDPISGHTALYWYRQSLGQGPEFLIYFQGTGAADDSGLPNDRFFAVRPEGSVSTLKIQRTERGDSAVYLCASSPSGLAGGTGELFFGEGSRLTVL.

The chain has TRBV6-1 and TRBJ2-7; D is possibly TRBD1 (5 bases). Looked up from germline, CDR1 is MNHNS and CDR2 is SASEGT. The CDR3 is 13 amino acids. V was cut by 8 bases and J by 2 bases, with 13 bases left in between. CDR3 region: CASDQGPTYEQYF. DNA of the CDR3: TGTGCCAGCGATCAGGGCCCGACCTACGAGCAGTACTTC.

The rearrangement uses TRBV6-1 and TRBJ1-2, with D perhaps matching TRBD1 (5 bases). Germline CDR1 reads MNHNS; CDR2 reads SASEGT. This CDR3 comprises 11 residues. V was trimmed by 6 bases and J by 7 bases, leaving 9 bases between them. This CDR3 is CASRGDSGYTF. The CDR3 DNA sequence: TGTGCCAGCAGGGGGGACTCTGGCTACACCTTC.

This chain connects TRBV9 to TRBJ1-3, with no clear D. V lost 2 bases and J lost 1, with 4 bases in between. Germline V gene data show CDR1 as SGDLS and CDR2 as YYNGEE. This CDR3 has 13 residues. Here the CDR3 reads CASSVASGNTIYF. For the CDR3, the DNA is TGTGCCAGCAGCGTCGCGTCTGGAAACACCATATATTTT.

The V call is TRBV6-1, the J call TRBJ1-1; 7 bases match TRBD1. V shed 4 bases, J shed 4 bases, and the junction held 6 bases outside the gene matches. The CDR3 loop spans 14 amino acids. The germline V gene encodes CDR1 MNHNS and CDR2 SASEGT. The CDR3: CASSAGQHITEAFF. The DNA of the CDR3 is TGTGCCAGCAGTGCGGGACAGCATATCACTGAAGCTTTCTTT.

The chain links TRBV19 to TRBJ2-1; the D gene is possibly TRBD2 (5 bases). This CDR3 spans 13 amino acids. Germline V lookup: CDR1 LNHDA, CDR2 SQIVND (reference sequence). With 7 bases removed from V and 8 bases from J, the gap between germline ends came to 15 bases. CDR3 bases: TGTGCCAGTAATCCGGGATGGGTCCATGAGCAGTTCTTC. Translating it yields CASNPGWVHEQFF.

The chain links TRBV5-5 to TRBJ2-7; TRBD2 matches 7 bases. The CDR3 is 14 residues long. Looked up from germline, CDR1 is SGHKS and CDR2 is YYEKEE (reference sequence). Trimming at V came to 1 base and at J to 12 bases, leaving 13 bases not matched to a gene. CDR3 DNA: TGTGCCAGCAGCTTGCTAGCGGATATACGAGAGGGGTACTTC. Translation: CASSLLADIREGYF.

The rearrangement uses TRBV7-9 and TRBJ1-1; maybe TRBD1 (6 bases). V was clipped by 5 bases and J by 0 bases, with 13 bases between them. The CDR3 totals 15 residues. Germline V gene lookup returns CDR1 SEHNR and CDR2 FQNEAQ (reference sequence). The CDR3 sequence: CASSEIRGMNTEAFF. CDR3 coding DNA: TGTGCCAGCAGCGAAATCAGGGGAATGAACACTGAAGCTTTCTTT.

Points on this clone: Other DNA sequences from this sample encode an identical CDR3 as well. The rearrangement joins TRBV6-5 to TRBJ1-1; maybe TRBD1 (5 bases). Trimming removed 0 bases from V and 5 bases from J, with 7 bases in between. The germline V gene has CDR1 MNHEY and CDR2 SVGAGI. The CDR3 runs to 13 residues. In DNA, the CDR3 is TGTGCCAGCAGTTACTCGGGGGGAACTGAAGCTTTCTTT. This encodes CASSYSGGTEAFF.

This chain links TRBV29-1 with TRBJ1-5; TRBD1 matches 7 bases. Germline CDR1 is SQVTM and CDR2 is ANQGSEA. Trimming removed 4 bases from V and 1 base from J; junction bases left unmatched: 1. The CDR3 extends over 13 amino acids. The chain's CDR3 is CSVGGGSNQPQHF. CDR3 bases: TGCAGCGTTGGAGGGGGCAGCAATCAGCCCCAGCATTTT.